This record concerns one TCR beta chain sequence. The data derive from a study of CD8 T cells in Susac syndrome. Sequencing targeted TCR beta in T cells from blood (CD8+ and CD4+). The CDR3 loop spans 14 amino acids. Trimming took 2 bases from V and 5 from J, leaving 7 bases between them. CDR1 ENHRY and CDR2 SYGVKD come from the germline V gene. RNA in amounts of 0.5 to 1 ug was reverse transcribed with random hexamers. One entry per CDR3 protein results from TCRdb running MiXCR on the immunoSEQ multiplex PCR reads. The data contain about 200,000 distinct CDR3 sequences, 85% to 95% of them singletons. The rearrangement links TRBV10-3 to TRBJ1-6; no reliable D call. Material: CD4+ T cells from PBMCs. This sequence originates from a human donor with multiple sclerosis. The CDR3 DNA follows: TGTGCCATCAGTGAGCGGATTGATAATTCACCCCTCCACTTT. Translating it yields CAISERIDNSPLHF.